The present entry profiles one TCR beta chain with its context. As yet, its antigen is unknown. The data stem from a study of CD8 T cells in ankylosing spondylitis. Findings of the study overall: Significant enrichment of disease-linked clones was reported in matched ankylosing spondylitis synovial fluid. Ankylosing spondylitis blood seemed to carry a telltale TCR beta motif made of under ten highly homologous variants.

Libraries of TCR beta came from quantitative 5'-RACE with molecular barcodes. TCRdb analysed the 5' RACE reads with MiXCR anew, one entry per CDR3 protein. Of hundreds of thousands of distinct CDR3 sequences in the sample, roughly 10% were seen once. The origin of this receptor is a male donor with ankylosing spondylitis or in good health (not recorded which). Specimen: blood, either unsorted or a sorted T cell fraction (not recorded which).

The CDR3 here is CASSPAAGPPEQYF. CDR3 bases: TGTGCCAGCAGCCCCGCGGCGGGGCCCCCCGAGCAGTACTTC. The chain has TRBV7-2 and TRBJ2-7, with D tentatively TRBD2 (6 bases). The CDR3 contains 14 residues. The V end lost 5 bases, the J end lost 6 bases, and 17 bases lay between the germline ends. Germline CDR1 is SGHTA and CDR2 is FQGNSA.